The rows below give T cell receptor beta chains drawn from one sample of a study of T cell responses to AZD1222 COVID-19 vaccine. Assay: immunoSEQ multiplex PCR; the TCRdb copy retains only in-frame clones and omits some. The table has over 65,000 clones, approximately 82% seen once. The sequencing used peripheral blood, collected on day 0 of AZD1222 vaccination. All receptors come from an adult in good health. Each CDR3 is given with its conserved first and last residue. The D gene is left open where the match is weak. A clone size is listed for some rows: how often the clone was seen (once, few, many), or a class if it is expanded.

TRBJ1-2,-,-,TRBV24-1,CATSGTEINYGYTF
TRBJ2-2,-,-,TRBV5-4,CASSPGGLNTGELFF
TRBJ2-5,TRBD2,-,TRBV19,CASSLRTSGLQETQYF
TRBJ2-1,TRBD2,-,TRBV4-2,CASSRDLGAGGPNEQFF
TRBJ2-3,-,once,TRBV5-1,CASSLGGGAITDTQYF
TRBJ2-5,-,-,TRBV9,CASSTSGGLVETQYF
TRBJ1-1,-,-,TRBV28,CASSFSDTEAFF
TRBJ2-7,TRBD1,-,TRBV27,CASREMSGGENEQYF
TRBJ2-1,-,-,TRBV5-6,CASSFVGVYNEQFF
TRBJ1-6,-,-,TRBV5-4,CASSLDRNNSPLHF
TRBJ1-3,-,-,TRBV19,CASTVDRGNTIYF
TRBJ2-7,-,-,TRBV10-3,CAISGAGGMKSDEQYF
TRBJ2-3,-,once,TRBV7-8,CASSLAWRPRTDTQYF
TRBJ2-7,-,few,TRBV11-3,CASSIRDGAGYEQYF
TRBJ2-5,TRBD1,-,TRBV6-2/TRBV6-3,CASSRGQQETQYF
TRBJ1-3,-,-,TRBV5-4,CAGSLETGNTIYF
TRBJ1-2,-,-,TRBV7-9,CASSYLTTHYTF
TRBJ1-3,-,-,TRBV7-2,CASSEDRDSGNTIYF
TRBJ2-1,TRBD2,-,TRBV15,CATSRESQMASGRRNEQFF
TRBJ2-7,TRBD1,-,TRBV5-6,CASSLAVTGVEEQYF
TRBJ1-5,-,-,TRBV2,CASTDQWEYQPQHF
TRBJ2-7,-,once,TRBV10-3,CAISDSNNYEQYF
TRBJ1-5,-,-,TRBV28,CASSLTVNQPQHF
TRBJ1-2,TRBD1,-,TRBV5-1,CASSRGGMETGRDGYTF
TRBJ1-4,-,-,TRBV6-5,CASRGPLTMEKLFF
TRBJ2-7,-,-,TRBV20-1,CSASGGLEGSYEQYF
TRBJ1-1,-,-,TRBV19,CASSTLGTAGSEAFF
TRBJ1-2,-,few,TRBV7-2,CASSLFMGGGYTF
TRBJ1-2,-,-,TRBV18,CASSPEGLDYGYTF
TRBJ1-5,-,-,TRBV10-3,CAISNLGGGNYQPQHF
TRBJ1-3,-,-,TRBV29-1,CSVEAGVGNTIYF
TRBJ1-4,TRBD1,-,TRBV5-1,CASSFGQGGEKLFF
TRBJ1-6,-,-,TRBV2,CASLGLEGSPLHF
TRBJ1-1,TRBD1,-,TRBV5-5,CASSTTGAMGTEAFF
TRBJ2-7,TRBD1,-,TRBV4-1,CASSSGQGPSYEQYF
TRBJ2-3,-,-,TRBV9,CASSPSTGPGTDTQYF
TRBJ2-1,TRBD2,-,TRBV14,CASSQLAGTSGRGYEQFF
TRBJ1-1,-,-,TRBV19,CASSIEGNTEAFF
TRBJ1-4,TRBD1,-,TRBV11-2,CASSLGTGGVIATNEKLFF
TRBJ2-3,TRBD2,-,TRBV7-6,CASSLRLAGDTSTDTQYF
TRBJ2-7,TRBD1,-,TRBV11-3,CASSLEGTGVDYEQYF
TRBJ2-7,TRBD1,-,TRBV18,CASLGTGTYEQYF
TRBJ2-7,TRBD2,-,TRBV7-6,CASSRTSGGAYEQYF
TRBJ1-6,-,few,TRBV28,CASSLGGPNSPLHF
TRBJ1-2,-,-,TRBV10-3,CAISTMGQHYGYTF
TRBJ2-3,-,-,TRBV11-2,CASSPVPGKDHTDTQYF
TRBJ1-3,-,few,TRBV19,CASSMGFLSSGNTIYF
TRBJ2-7,TRBD1,-,TRBV7-2,CASSLGTGAYEQYF
TRBJ1-1,TRBD1,-,TRBV9,CASSVGTGLMNTEAFF